These T cell receptor beta chains were read from a single sample in a study of graft-versus-host responses after intestinal transplantation. The antigens for these receptors are not known. Method: immunoSEQ multiplex PCR; TCRdb's copy keeps in-frame clones and lacks some. The sample lists some 140,000 clones; just over 90% were seen once. The starting material was unstimulated CD4+ T cells sorted from spleen or lymph node cells, obtained before intestinal transplant. Receptor source: a human donor who received an intestinal transplant. CDR3s include the opening cysteine and the closing phenylalanine or tryptophan. The D gene is left open where the match is weak. Only some rows state a clone size, as once, few, many or a class for expanded clones.

d_call clone_size j_call v_call cdr3_nt cdr3_aa
TRBD1 - TRBJ1-3 TRBV9 TGTGCCAGCAGTCGACAGGGCACTGGAAACACCATATATTTT CASSRQGTGNTIYF
- few TRBJ2-5 TRBV5-4 TGTGCCAGCAGCTTACCAGGGATAAGTTTTGAGACCCAGTACTTC CASSLPGISFETQYF
- - TRBJ2-1 TRBV5-4 TGTGCCAGCAGCTCGGCAGGACCTTACAATGAGCAGTTCTTC CASSSAGPYNEQFF
- - TRBJ1-1 TRBV5-1 TGCGCCAGCAGCTTGGATCGCCCCTTGAACACTGAAGCTTTCTTT CASSLDRPLNTEAFF
- - TRBJ2-6 TRBV2 TGTGCCAGCAGAGACAGGACGGGCTCTGGGGCCAACGTCCTGACTTTC CASRDRTGSGANVLTF
- - TRBJ2-7 TRBV11-3 TGTGCCAGCAGGGAGCAGGGTTACGAGCAGTACTTC CASREQGYEQYF
TRBD1 - TRBJ1-2 TRBV5-5 TGTGCCAGCAGCGCCGGGACAGGGAGGGGAGACTATGGCTACACCTTC CASSAGTGRGDYGYTF
- - TRBJ2-7 TRBV2 TGTGCCAGCAGGAACGAGGCCTCCGTCTACGAGCAGTACTTC CASRNEASVYEQYF
- - TRBJ1-5 TRBV6-1 TGTGCCAGCAGTGAAAGGATGCAGAAGGATCAGCCCCAGCATTTT CASSERMQKDQPQHF
TRBD1 - TRBJ1-4 TRBV9 TGTGCCAGCAGCGCTGGACAGGGTCGATCTGAAAAACTGTTTTTT CASSAGQGRSEKLFF
- once TRBJ2-7 TRBV5-1 TGCGCCAGCAGCCCGAACCGCATGCGCGAGCAGTACTTC CASSPNRMREQYF
- - TRBJ2-5 TRBV29-1 TGCAGCGTTGCCGGGGCGGGACAAGAGACCCAGTACTTC CSVAGAGQETQYF
- - TRBJ2-1 TRBV6-1 TGTGCCAGCAGTGCACAACCGGGAGCCTACTACAATGAGCAGTTCTTC CASSAQPGAYYNEQFF
TRBD1 - TRBJ1-2 TRBV5-5 TGTGCCAGCAGCTTGGCGACAGGGGAAGGCTATGGCTACACCTTC CASSLATGEGYGYTF
- - TRBJ2-1 TRBV6-5 TGTGCCAGCAGTGGGCGGGGCGAACACAATGAGCAGTTCTTC CASSGRGEHNEQFF
- - TRBJ1-1 TRBV7-3 TGTGCCAGCAGCTTAGGACCGGAAACTGAAGCTTTCTTT CASSLGPETEAFF
TRBD1 - TRBJ1-6 TRBV5-1 TGCGCCAGCAGCTTGGGGACAGGGACGGGGTCACCCCTCCACTTT CASSLGTGTGSPLHF
- - TRBJ2-7 TRBV11-3 TGTGCCAGCAGCGACCGGGGGAGCTCCTACGAGCAGTACTTC CASSDRGSSYEQYF
- - TRBJ2-3 TRBV9 TGTGCCAGCAGCGGGACTACCGACACAGATACGCAGTATTTT CASSGTTDTDTQYF
TRBD1 - TRBJ1-2 TRBV5-1 TGCGCCAGCAGCGCAACTTTGGGACAGATCTATGGCTACACCTTC CASSATLGQIYGYTF
TRBD1 - TRBJ2-7 TRBV18 TGTGCCAGCTCAGGACAGGCATCCTACGAGCAGTACTTC CASSGQASYEQYF
- once TRBJ2-1 TRBV2 TGTGCCAGCAGTGTGGACAGTGGAGGGTTCTTC CASSVDSGGFF